Listed here are 25 T cell receptor beta chains from one sample, sequenced in a study of cytomegalovirus exposure and HLA in healthy donors. TCRdb keeps only in-frame clones here, not all; method: immunoSEQ multiplex PCR. The profile covers about 160,000 clones, with roughly 80% appearing a single time and about 9.4% taken by the ten largest. The sequenced sample consisted of PBMCs. The receptors originated from a man younger than 40 in good health and CMV-seropositive.

V is TRBV6-5 and J is TRBJ1-2; D is perhaps TRBD1 (5 bases). Germline V gives CDR1 MNHEY, CDR2 SVGAGI. The germline V and J ends were trimmed by 8 bases and 8 bases, with 15 bases remaining between them. The CDR3 has 12 amino acids. DNA for the CDR3: TGTGCCAGCCACCGGGGGGATAGGGGCTACACCTTC. This gives the protein CASHRGDRGYTF.

The V call is TRBV2, the J call TRBJ2-1, with D hard to call. Trimming left V 7 bases short and J 1 base short, with 11 bases between. This CDR3 has 14 amino acids. The germline V gene has CDR1 SNHLY and CDR2 FYNNEI. The CDR3 coding sequence is TGTGCCAGCATTAGTGCGGCGTCCTACAATGAGCAGTTCTTC. It translates to CASISAASYNEQFF.

In its sample, this clone was seen a few times. The V call is TRBV18, the J call TRBJ1-5; D is unresolved. V lost 8 bases and J 1 base, leaving 9 bases between the germline ends. CDR1 and CDR2 (germline): KGHSH, LQKENI. CDR3 size: 13 residues. In DNA, the CDR3 is TGTGCCAGCCGGGGAGCAAGCAATCAGCCCCAGCATTTT. The encoded protein is CASRGASNQPQHF.

J is TRBJ2-1 and V is TRBV19; 7 bases agree with TRBD2. V was pared by 3 bases and J by 2 bases, with 4 bases of the junction left unmatched. Germline values: CDR1 LNHDA, CDR2 SQIVND (reference sequence). This CDR3 is 15 amino acids long. The CDR3 region has the DNA TGTGCCAGTAGTATCGGTAGCGGGCCCTACAATGAGCAGTTCTTC. The encoded protein is CASSIGSGPYNEQFF.

The chain couples TRBV19 to TRBJ1-1; 8 positions agree with TRBD1. Germline CDR1 is LNHDA and CDR2 is SQIVND (reference sequence). CDR3 length: 15 amino acids. V lost 7 bases to trimming and J lost 6 bases; unmatched junction nucleotides: 13. CDR3 DNA sequence: TGTGCCAGTACCTTAACGTTCAGGGGGCGAGCTGAAGCTTTCTTT. This sequence encodes CASTLTFRGRAEAFF.

The genes are TRBV28 and TRBJ2-1; TRBD1 matches 9 bases. V lost 4 bases, J lost 7 bases, and 8 bases stayed unmatched. The germline CDR1 and CDR2 sequences are MDHEN and SYDVKM. The CDR3 is 15 amino acids. The CDR3 spells CASSSLDRGFNEQFF. CDR3 coding DNA: TGTGCCAGCAGTTCCTTGGACAGGGGATTTAATGAGCAGTTCTTC.

This clone was seen more than once but under ten times. This sequence joins TRBV5-1 and TRBJ2-3; 7 bases line up with TRBD2. Germline V gives CDR1 SGHRS, CDR2 YFSETQ. Trimming removed 3 bases from V and 2 bases from J; junction bases left unmatched: 6. This CDR3 is built from 15 residues. The CDR3 sequence is CASSSASGPTDTQYF. The CDR3 nucleotides are TGCGCCAGCAGCTCAGCTAGCGGTCCCACAGATACGCAGTATTTT.

This chain links TRBV25-1 with TRBJ1-4; TRBD1 might be the D (5 bases). Trimming left V 1 base short and J 8 bases short, with 14 bases between. Per germline, CDR1 MGHDK and CDR2 SYGVNS. The CDR3 consists of 15 residues. CDR3 protein: CASSEWIGGGEKLFF. DNA of the CDR3: TGTGCCAGCAGTGAATGGATCGGGGGAGGAGAAAAACTGTTTTTT.

The V call is TRBV5-1, the J call TRBJ2-3; a possible D gene is TRBD2 (6 bases). Germline CDR1 reads SGHRS; CDR2 reads YFSETQ. V was pared by 4 bases and J by 0 bases, with 12 bases between. The CDR3 length is 15 residues. In nucleotides, the CDR3 is TGCGCCAGCAGCCAACGGAGGGACAGCACAGATACGCAGTATTTT. This sequence encodes CASSQRRDSTDTQYF.

The chain employs TRBV27 and TRBJ2-1; 11 bases align to TRBD2. Trimming removed 6 bases from V and 8 bases from J; junction bases left unmatched: 9. Germline V gene sequence: CDR1 MNHEY, CDR2 SMNVEV (reference sequence). This CDR3 comprises 15 residues. The CDR3 loop reads CASSPPGLAVDEQFF. The DNA of the CDR3 is TGTGCCAGCAGCCCGCCGGGACTAGCGGTCGATGAGCAGTTCTTC.

The rearrangement joins TRBV6-4 to TRBJ2-1, with a possible D match to TRBD2 (5 bases). Germline V gene sequence: CDR1 MRHNA, CDR2 SNTAGT. This CDR3 is built from 13 residues. Trimming took off 5 bases at V and 5 bases at J, with 10 bases between the two ends. CDR3 in DNA: TGTGCCAGCAGTCTGGAACTAGACAATGAGCAGTTCTTC. Protein product: CASSLELDNEQFF.

The V call is TRBV7-2, the J call TRBJ1-1; TRBD1 matches at 8 bases. Unmatched junction bases numbered 8, after V lost 4 bases and J lost 4 bases. Per the germline V gene, CDR1 is SGHTA and CDR2 is FQGNSA. This CDR3 spans 15 amino acids. CDR3 bases: TGTGCCAGCAGCTCCCGACAGGGGAGTTCCACTGAAGCTTTCTTT. Translated, it gives CASSSRQGSSTEAFF. The complete variable domain, with remaining parts taken from reference TRBV7-2 and TRBJ1-1, reads GAGVSQSPSNKVTEKGKDVELRCDPISGHTALYWYRQSLGQGLEFLIYFQGNSAPDKSGLPSDRFSAERTGGSVSTLTIQRTQQEDSAVYLCASSSRQGSSTEAFFGQGTRLTVV.

This clone was detected a few times. The rearrangement links TRBV7-3 to TRBJ1-1, with 7 nucleotides matching TRBD1. Trimming took 5 bases from V and 1 from J; bases not matched to a gene: 4. Germline V lookup: CDR1 SGHTA, CDR2 FQGTGA. The CDR3 totals 14 residues. CDR3: CASSLQGTNTEAFF. DNA for the CDR3: TGTGCCAGCAGCCTACAGGGGACGAACACTGAAGCTTTCTTT.

The chain uses TRBV7-9 and TRBJ2-5; 10 nucleotides match TRBD2. The length of the CDR3 is 16 residues. Germline assignment: CDR1 SEHNR and CDR2 FQNEAQ (reference sequence). With V trimmed by 1 base and J by 5 bases, 7 bases remained unmatched. The CDR3 sequence: CASSLGLAGVRETQYF. CDR3 in DNA: TGTGCCAGCAGCTTAGGCCTAGCGGGAGTCAGGGAGACCCAGTACTTC.

The sample holds a few counts of this clone. The chain employs TRBV2 and TRBJ2-7, with D maybe TRBD2 (6 bases). Per germline, CDR1 SNHLY and CDR2 FYNNEI. The CDR3 spans 11 residues. The V end lost 10 bases, the J end lost 6 bases, and 13 bases lay between the germline ends. DNA of the CDR3: TGTGCCACGGGGGAGAGGTTCGAGCAGTACTTC. Its protein product is CATGERFEQYF.

The chain carries TRBV5-8 and TRBJ1-5, with TRBD1 identical over 7 bases. V lost 5 bases, J lost 3 bases, and 8 bases stayed unmatched. The CDR3 is 15 residues long. Germline V gene sequence: CDR1 SGHTS, CDR2 YDEGEE. In DNA form, the CDR3 reads TGTGCCAGCAGACGCCAGGGACAGTTCAATCAGCCCCAGCATTTT. Residues: CASRRQGQFNQPQHF.

V is TRBV28 and J is TRBJ1-6, with 7 bases aligning to TRBD1. Germline V lookup: CDR1 MDHEN, CDR2 SYDVKM. V shed 10 bases and J 9 bases; nucleotides not matched to a gene: 9. This CDR3 spans 13 amino acids. The CDR3 bases are TGTGCCACAAGACAGGGAAGTGTTTCACCCCTCCACTTT. This translates into CATRQGSVSPLHF.

This chain links TRBV4-2 with TRBJ2-7; D is perhaps TRBD2 (5 bases). The CDR3 totals 15 residues. Germline V gene lookup returns CDR1 LGHNA and CDR2 YNFKEQ. V was shortened by 0 bases and J by 6 bases, with 15 bases between the two germline ends. CDR3 DNA sequence: TGTGCCAGCAGCCAAGAGAGCGGCCCTATCCGCGAGCAGTACTTC. This sequence encodes CASSQESGPIREQYF.

This rearrangement joins TRBV25-1 to TRBJ2-3; 12 bases map to TRBD2. The V gene's germline CDR1 is MGHDK and CDR2 SYGVNS. The CDR3 sequence is 16 residues long. V lost 4 bases to trimming and J lost 0 bases; unmatched junction nucleotides: 2. CDR3 protein: CASSGTSGKSTDTQYF. The CDR3 DNA follows: TGTGCCAGCAGTGGGACTAGCGGGAAGAGCACAGATACGCAGTATTTT.

This chain connects TRBV19 to TRBJ2-1; 9 positions agree with TRBD2. Per the germline V gene, CDR1 is LNHDA and CDR2 is SQIVND (reference sequence). CDR3 length: 14 amino acids. The trim removed 6 bases at V and 5 bases at J, leaving 5 bases unmatched. CDR3 in amino acids: CASRASGIHNEQFF. CDR3 nucleotide sequence: TGTGCCAGTAGAGCTAGCGGGATACACAATGAGCAGTTCTTC. The variable domain in full, completed from reference TRBV19 and TRBJ2-1, reads DGGITQSPKYLFRKEGQNVTLSCEQNLNHDAMYWYRQDPGQGLRLIYYSQIVNDFQKGDIAEGYSVSREKKESFPLTVTSAQKNPTAFYLCASRASGIHNEQFFGPGTRLTVL.

CDR3 in DNA: TGTGCCTGGAGTTTTAGCGGGAGGGGGAAGGGCACAGATACGCAGTATTTT. Its translation: CAWSFSGRGKGTDTQYF. The gene calls are TRBV30 and TRBJ2-3; 11 bases are a match to TRBD2. The CDR3 is 17 amino acids. V shed 2 bases, J shed 1 base, and the junction held 8 bases outside the gene matches. CDR1 is GTSNPN and CDR2 is SVGIG in the germline V gene (reference sequence).

The gene calls are TRBV6-5 and TRBJ1-1; 8 bases match TRBD1. CDR3 length: 16 amino acids. V was pared by 0 bases and J by 5 bases, with 8 bases of the junction left unmatched. Germline lookup yields CDR1 MNHEY and CDR2 SVGAGI. The chain's CDR3 is CASSYSEDRVGTEAFF. The DNA for the CDR3 is TGTGCCAGCAGTTACTCAGAGGACAGGGTGGGAACTGAAGCTTTCTTT.

The chain links TRBV6-1 to TRBJ1-2; 7 bases match TRBD1. Germline V gene lookup returns CDR1 MNHNS and CDR2 SASEGT. With 1 base clipped from V and 6 bases from J, the junction kept 5 bases outside the gene matches. CDR3 length: 14 amino acids. The CDR3 sequence is CASSEESQGDGYTF. The DNA of the CDR3 is TGTGCCAGCAGTGAAGAGTCCCAGGGGGATGGCTACACCTTC.

This clone was recorded once. The chain couples TRBV5-1 to TRBJ1-5; D ambiguous. Germline V gene sequence: CDR1 SGHRS, CDR2 YFSETQ. CDR3 size: 13 residues. V gave up 3 bases and J gave up 4 bases, with 8 bases separating them. The CDR3 protein is CASSSDGNQPQHF. Written as DNA, the CDR3 is TGCGCCAGCAGCTCAGACGGGAATCAGCCCCAGCATTTT.

This chain connects TRBV19 to TRBJ2-1; TRBD1 is a possible D gene (6 bases). Per germline, CDR1 LNHDA and CDR2 SQIVND (reference sequence). V lost 1 base, J lost 9 bases, and 10 bases lay in between. The CDR3 spans 13 residues. The CDR3 nucleotides read TGTGCCAGTAGTATAGGTTACAGGGCTGAGCAGTTCTTC. Amino acid sequence: CASSIGYRAEQFF. Variable domain in full (rest from reference TRBV19 and TRBJ2-1): DGGITQSPKYLFRKEGQNVTLSCEQNLNHDAMYWYRQDPGQGLRLIYYSQIVNDFQKGDIAEGYSVSREKKESFPLTVTSAQKNPTAFYLCASSIGYRAEQFFGPGTRLTVL.